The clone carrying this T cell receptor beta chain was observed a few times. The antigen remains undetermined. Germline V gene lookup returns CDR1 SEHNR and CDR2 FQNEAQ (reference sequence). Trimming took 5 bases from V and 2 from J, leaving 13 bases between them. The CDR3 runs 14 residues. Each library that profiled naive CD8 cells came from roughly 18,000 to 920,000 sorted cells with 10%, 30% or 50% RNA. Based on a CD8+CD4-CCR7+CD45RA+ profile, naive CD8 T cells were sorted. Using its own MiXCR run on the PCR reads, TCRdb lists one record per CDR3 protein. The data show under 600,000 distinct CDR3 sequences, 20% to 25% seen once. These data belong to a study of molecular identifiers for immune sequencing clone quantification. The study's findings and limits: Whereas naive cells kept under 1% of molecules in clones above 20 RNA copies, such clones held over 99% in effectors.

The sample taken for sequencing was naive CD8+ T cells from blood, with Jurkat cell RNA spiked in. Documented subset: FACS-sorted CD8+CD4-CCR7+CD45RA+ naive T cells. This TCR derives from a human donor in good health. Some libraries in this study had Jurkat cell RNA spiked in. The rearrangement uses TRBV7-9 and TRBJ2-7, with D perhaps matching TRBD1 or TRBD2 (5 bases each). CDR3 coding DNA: TGTGCCAGCAGCCCTACCCTGGGGGCCTACGAGCAGTACTTC. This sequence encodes CASSPTLGAYEQYF.